Below, 17 T cell receptor beta chains from the same sample are listed, as sequenced in a study of T cell changes during pregnancy in multiple sclerosis. TCRdb's copy holds only in-frame clones and misses some; the assay was immunoSEQ multiplex PCR. The sample has about 100,000 clones; more than 90% are singletons. Source: peripheral blood, taken in the second trimester of pregnancy. The source is a female donor with multiple sclerosis, enrolled in a pregnancy study.

The V call is TRBV19, the J call TRBJ1-1, with D possibly TRBD1 on 5 matching bases. The germline CDR1 and CDR2 sequences are LNHDA and SQIVND (reference sequence). Trimming cost V 7 bases and J 5 bases, with 17 bases left between them. The CDR3 is made up of 14 amino acids. For the CDR3, the DNA is TGTGCCAGTATTCAACGGGGGGGAAGGACTGAAGCTTTCTTT. Protein: CASIQRGGRTEAFF.

The chain links TRBV6-5 to TRBJ2-7, with 7 bases matching TRBD1. Germline V gives CDR1 MNHEY, CDR2 SVGAGI. This CDR3 comprises 16 residues. With 0 bases clipped from V and 3 bases from J, the junction kept 8 bases outside the gene matches. As DNA, the CDR3 is TGTGCCAGCAGTTACTCTCGACAGGGAGTACGCTACGAGCAGTACTTC. This codes for CASSYSRQGVRYEQYF.

This chain connects TRBV6-1 to TRBJ2-2; D possibly corresponds to TRBD2 (5 bases). Trimming cost V 4 bases and J 0 bases, with 9 bases left between them. This CDR3 comprises 15 residues. Germline assignment: CDR1 MNHNS and CDR2 SASEGT. The CDR3 here is CASSVSGTNTGELFF. CDR3 DNA: TGTGCCAGCAGTGTATCCGGGACGAACACCGGGGAGCTGTTTTTT.

This clone has a single count. The V and J genes are TRBV5-1 and TRBJ1-5; 8 bases line up with TRBD1. V was pared by 4 bases and J by 4 bases, with 7 bases of the junction left unmatched. CDR1 is SGHRS and CDR2 is YFSETQ in the germline V gene. The CDR3 extends over 15 amino acids. The CDR3, as DNA: TGCGCCAGCAGCACCCCAGGGGGCCGAAATCAGCCCCAGCATTTT. It yields the protein CASSTPGGRNQPQHF.

This chain connects TRBV30 to TRBJ2-1, with 9 bases fitting TRBD1. Germline CDR1 is GTSNPN and CDR2 is SVGIG (reference sequence). V was pared by 1 base and J by 7 bases, with 14 bases of the junction left unmatched. The CDR3 has 17 amino acids. The CDR3 region is CAWSGDPGQGRPNEQFF. The CDR3, as DNA: TGTGCCTGGAGTGGTGACCCGGGACAGGGTCGACCTAATGAGCAGTTCTTC.

The V gene is TRBV19, the J gene TRBJ2-3; 8 positions agree with TRBD2. CDR1 LNHDA and CDR2 SQIVND come from the germline V gene (reference sequence). CDR3 size: 14 residues. Trimming cost V 9 bases and J 0 bases; bases outside gene matches: 5. The CDR3 region is CASSLAASTDTQYF. As DNA, the CDR3 is TGTGCCAGCTCACTAGCGGCTAGCACAGATACGCAGTATTTT. Looking up the rest from reference TRBV19 and TRBJ2-3 gives the full variable domain: DGGITQSPKYLFRKEGQNVTLSCEQNLNHDAMYWYRQDPGQGLRLIYYSQIVNDFQKGDIAEGYSVSREKKESFPLTVTSAQKNPTAFYLCASSLAASTDTQYFGPGTRLTVL.

For the CDR3, the DNA is TGTGCCAGCTCCCCGTGGGACTTTTCCCAAGAGACCCAGTACTTC. Translated, it gives CASSPWDFSQETQYF. The chain joins TRBV18 to TRBJ2-5, with D perhaps matching TRBD2 (6 bases). CDR3 length: 15 residues. The germline V and J ends were trimmed by 6 bases and 1 base, with 15 bases remaining between them. Germline lookup yields CDR1 KGHSH and CDR2 LQKENI.

V and J are TRBV9 and TRBJ1-1; no clear D gene. CDR3 length: 14 amino acids. The ends were cut back, 3 bases at V and 1 base at J, with 10 bases in the middle. Germline lookup yields CDR1 SGDLS and CDR2 YYNGEE. The CDR3 DNA reads as TGTGCCAGCAGCGCTTATCTCGGGAACACTGAAGCTTTCTTT. Encoded protein: CASSAYLGNTEAFF.

This chain uses TRBV7-2 with TRBJ1-4; D is ambiguous. V was cut by 5 bases and J by 8 bases, with 12 bases left in between. This CDR3 spans 13 amino acids. The germline gives CDR1 SGHTA, CDR2 FQGNSA. CDR3 in DNA: TGTGCCAGCAGCCCCCGGGGAGGGGAAAAACTGTTTTTT. Translating it yields CASSPRGGEKLFF.

V and J are TRBV6-5 and TRBJ2-5; possibly TRBD1 for D (5 bases). CDR3 length: 14 residues. Per the germline V gene, CDR1 is MNHEY and CDR2 is SVGAGI. V dropped 6 bases and J dropped 1 base, with 12 bases sitting between them. The CDR3 reads CASRSLTVQETQYF. CDR3 DNA sequence: TGTGCCAGCAGATCCCTGACAGTCCAAGAGACCCAGTACTTC.

The genes are TRBV7-9 and TRBJ1-1; 8 bases align to TRBD1. This CDR3 contains 16 residues. CDR1 is SEHNR, CDR2 FQNEAQ, per germline (reference sequence). The V and J ends lost 8 bases and 1 base, in that order; junction bases with no gene match: 12. CDR3 in DNA: TGTGCCAGCGGGCGGGGCAGGGGGCACGCGAACACTGAAGCTTTCTTT. Its protein is CASGRGRGHANTEAFF. The entire variable domain, with the rest obtained from reference TRBV7-9 and TRBJ1-1, is as follows: DTGVSQNPRHKITKRGQNVTFRCDPISEHNRLYWYRQTLGQGPEFLTYFQNEAQLEKSRLLSDRFSAERPKGSFSTLEIQRTEQGDSAMYLCASGRGRGHANTEAFFGQGTRLTVV.

J is TRBJ2-1 and V is TRBV18, with 11 bases aligning to TRBD2. This CDR3 is built from 17 residues. Germline V gene sequence: CDR1 KGHSH, CDR2 LQKENI. V lost 3 bases to trimming and J lost 0 bases; unmatched junction nucleotides: 4. The CDR3: CASSPLAGGSSYNEQFF. CDR3 nucleotides: TGTGCCAGCTCACCTCTAGCGGGGGGAAGCTCCTACAATGAGCAGTTCTTC.

The chain couples TRBV4-2 to TRBJ2-1, with 7 positions matching TRBD2. CDR3 length: 16 residues. Trimming removed 4 bases from V and 6 bases from J; junction bases left unmatched: 12. Germline CDR1 reads LGHNA; CDR2 reads YNFKEQ. CDR3 coding DNA: TGTGCCAGCAGCCCACTCCGGGACGGGGAGGGCAATGAGCAGTTCTTC. Protein sequence: CASSPLRDGEGNEQFF.

This chain uses TRBV18 with TRBJ2-1, with TRBD1 matching over 8 bases. CDR1 KGHSH and CDR2 LQKENI come from the germline V gene. With 6 bases clipped from V and 10 bases from J, the junction kept 11 bases outside the gene matches. The CDR3 consists of 14 residues. The CDR3 DNA reads as TGTGCCAGCTCGCCCTCCACTACAGGGGGGGAGCAGTTCTTC. Encoded protein: CASSPSTTGGEQFF.

The count of this clone is one. The chain employs TRBV7-9 and TRBJ1-2; 10 nucleotides align to TRBD1. Germline V gene data show CDR1 as SEHNR and CDR2 as FQNEAQ (reference sequence). V gave up 1 base and J gave up 2 bases; unmatched junction bases: 1. The length of the CDR3 is 15 residues. The CDR3 DNA sequence: TGTGCCAGCAGCTTAGGACAGGGGGCGAACTATGGCTACACCTTC. Protein sequence: CASSLGQGANYGYTF.

The chain recombines TRBV6-6 with TRBJ1-5; D unresolved. Germline assignment: CDR1 MNHNY and CDR2 SVGAGI (reference sequence). Trimming pared 2 bases from V and 6 bases from J, leaving 14 bases between. CDR3 length equals 15 residues. CDR3 sequence reads: CASSYGGFFGQPQHF. The CDR3 DNA sequence: TGTGCCAGCAGTTACGGAGGGTTTTTCGGTCAGCCCCAGCATTTT.

Only a few counts were recorded for this clone. CDR3 in DNA: TGTGCCAGCGGGATGGGGGGCTCCTACAATGAGCAGTTCTTC. Its protein product is CASGMGGSYNEQFF. V usage is TRBV28 and J usage is TRBJ2-1, with TRBD2 as a possible D gene (6 bases). Trimming left V 8 bases short and J 0 bases short, with 11 bases between. This CDR3 is built from 14 residues. The germline V gene has CDR1 MDHEN and CDR2 SYDVKM.